Sequencing of this TCR beta chain was carried out in a study of graft-versus-host responses after intestinal transplantation. As for the study in general: All recipients were transplanted with multivisceral, liver-intestinal, or isolated intestinal grafts. Induction with anti-thymocyte globulin, then tacrolimus and steroids for around three years, was given to all recipients.

With regard to this clone: Its specificity is not known.

TCRdb's copy holds only in-frame clones and misses some; the assay was immunoSEQ multiplex PCR. The sample lists 85,000 to 100,000 clones; around 93% were seen once. Sequenced here: unstimulated CD8+ T cells sorted from spleen or lymph node cells, sampled before transplant. This receptor was obtained from a human donor who was the organ donor for an intestinal transplant.

The CDR3 DNA sequence: TGTGCCAGCAGCTTTGGGGGCGGCACAGATACGCAGTATTTT. Its protein is CASSFGGGTDTQYF. This chain uses TRBV7-6 with TRBJ2-3; D perhaps matches TRBD1 (6 bases). V lost 3 bases to trimming and J lost 1 base, with 8 bases between them. The CDR3 covers 14 residues. Germline V gene sequence: CDR1 SGHVS, CDR2 FNYEAQ.